The clone carrying this T cell receptor (beta chain) was detected ten times or more. Antigen: not known. This entry comes from a study of T cell repertoires in cytomegalovirus infection. Study conclusions and caveats: Dominating the ex vivo response were TCR beta clonotypes that were CMV-specific and HLA-C-restricted.

TCRdb analysed the reads with MiXCR anew, one entry per CDR3 protein. The data show 200,000 to 300,000 distinct CDR3 sequences, more than 9% seen once. Per germline, CDR1 SGHRS and CDR2 YFSETQ. The CDR3 is 16 amino acids. Trimming cost V 4 bases and J 6 bases, with 19 bases left between them. Sequenced input: PBMCs. The clonotype comes from a human donor in good health (CMV status not recorded). Some clones in this sample may be carry-over from other donors' samples. V usage is TRBV5-1 and J usage is TRBJ2-2; D is possibly TRBD1 or TRBD2 (5 bases each). The CDR3 bases are TGCGCCAGCAGCCCGGAAGGGGCCGGAGGTGCCGGGGAGCTGTTTTTT. As protein: CASSPEGAGGAGELFF.